The clone carrying this TCR beta chain was detected ten times or more. Its antigen is unidentified. TCRdb reprocessed the 5' RACE reads via MiXCR and lists one record per CDR3 protein. The sample yields roughly 100,000 distinct CDR3 sequences, 15% to 20% seen once. The sample comes from a study of T-cell memory formation after mild COVID-19. Points from the study as a whole: Pre-infection memory held some responding clones, suggesting pre-existing cross-reactive T cells responded.

This CDR3 comprises 16 residues. Trimming left V 0 bases short and J 4 bases short, with 17 bases between. CDR1 SGHNT and CDR2 YYREEE come from the germline V gene (reference sequence). This TCR derives from an adult woman who had mild COVID-19 (a few samples of this study predate the infection). Cell type and time point are not known. Sample: PBMCs or a T cell subset sorted from them (not recorded which). The chain couples TRBV5-4 to TRBJ2-7, with D maybe TRBD2 (6 bases). Here the CDR3 reads CASSLDSRGMIYEQYF. CDR3 in DNA: TGTGCCAGCAGCTTGGACTCACGCGGGATGATATACGAGCAGTACTTC.